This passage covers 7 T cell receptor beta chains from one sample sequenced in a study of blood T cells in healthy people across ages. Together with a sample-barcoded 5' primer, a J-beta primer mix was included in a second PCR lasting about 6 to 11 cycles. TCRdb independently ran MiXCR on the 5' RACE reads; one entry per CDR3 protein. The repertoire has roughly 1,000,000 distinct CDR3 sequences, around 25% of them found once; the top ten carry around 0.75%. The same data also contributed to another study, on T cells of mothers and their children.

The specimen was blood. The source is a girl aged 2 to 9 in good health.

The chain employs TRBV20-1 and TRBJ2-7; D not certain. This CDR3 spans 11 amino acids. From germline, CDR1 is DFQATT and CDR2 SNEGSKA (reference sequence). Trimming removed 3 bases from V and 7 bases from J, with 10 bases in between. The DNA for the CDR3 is TGCAGTGCTAGGACCACAAGAGAGCAGTACTTC. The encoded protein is CSARTTREQYF.

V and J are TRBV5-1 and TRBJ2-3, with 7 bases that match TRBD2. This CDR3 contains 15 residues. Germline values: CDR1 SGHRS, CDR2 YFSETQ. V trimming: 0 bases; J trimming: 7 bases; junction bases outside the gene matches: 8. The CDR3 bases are TGCGCCAGCAGCTTGGATCGGGGCGGGGGATATACGCAGTATTTT. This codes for CASSLDRGGGYTQYF.

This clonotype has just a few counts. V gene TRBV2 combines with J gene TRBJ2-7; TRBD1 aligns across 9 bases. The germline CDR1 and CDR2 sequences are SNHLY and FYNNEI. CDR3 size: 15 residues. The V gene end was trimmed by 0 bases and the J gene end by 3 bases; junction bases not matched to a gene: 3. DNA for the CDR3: TGTGCCAGCAGTGAAGCGGACAGGGGCGTCTACGAGCAGTACTTC. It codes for CASSEADRGVYEQYF.

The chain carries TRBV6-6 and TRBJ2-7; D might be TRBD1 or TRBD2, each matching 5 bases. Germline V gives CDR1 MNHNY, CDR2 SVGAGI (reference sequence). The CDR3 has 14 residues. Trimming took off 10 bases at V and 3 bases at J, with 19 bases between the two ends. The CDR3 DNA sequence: TGTGCCACGTCAGACCCCGGGACGGACTACGAGCAGTACTTC. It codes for CATSDPGTDYEQYF.

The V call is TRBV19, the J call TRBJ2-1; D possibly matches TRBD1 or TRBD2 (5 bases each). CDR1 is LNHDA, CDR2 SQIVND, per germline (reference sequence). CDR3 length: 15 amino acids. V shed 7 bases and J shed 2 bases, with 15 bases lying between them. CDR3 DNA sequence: TGTGCCAGTATACGGACACCCGGGGCCTACAATGAGCAGTTCTTC. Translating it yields CASIRTPGAYNEQFF.

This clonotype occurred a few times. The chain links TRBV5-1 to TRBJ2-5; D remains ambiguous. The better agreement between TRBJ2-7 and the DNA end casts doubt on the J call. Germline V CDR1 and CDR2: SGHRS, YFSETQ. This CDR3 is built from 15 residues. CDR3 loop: CASSLLPYAPYEQYF. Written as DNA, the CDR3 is TGCGCCAGCAGCTTGTTACCATACGCCCCCTACGAGCAGTACTTC.

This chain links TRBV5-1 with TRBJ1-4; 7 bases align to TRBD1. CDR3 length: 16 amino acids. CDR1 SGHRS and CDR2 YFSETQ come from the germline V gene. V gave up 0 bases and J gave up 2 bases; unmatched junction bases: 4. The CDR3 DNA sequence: TGCGCCAGCAGCTTGGGGGACAGCGCGACTAATGAAAAACTGTTTTTT. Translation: CASSLGDSATNEKLFF. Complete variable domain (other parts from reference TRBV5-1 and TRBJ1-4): KAGVTQTPRYLIKTRGQQVTLSCSPISGHRSVSWYQQTPGQGLQFLFEYFSETQRNKGNFPGRFSGRQFSNSRSEMNVSTLELGDSALYLCASSLGDSATNEKLFFGSGTQLSVL.